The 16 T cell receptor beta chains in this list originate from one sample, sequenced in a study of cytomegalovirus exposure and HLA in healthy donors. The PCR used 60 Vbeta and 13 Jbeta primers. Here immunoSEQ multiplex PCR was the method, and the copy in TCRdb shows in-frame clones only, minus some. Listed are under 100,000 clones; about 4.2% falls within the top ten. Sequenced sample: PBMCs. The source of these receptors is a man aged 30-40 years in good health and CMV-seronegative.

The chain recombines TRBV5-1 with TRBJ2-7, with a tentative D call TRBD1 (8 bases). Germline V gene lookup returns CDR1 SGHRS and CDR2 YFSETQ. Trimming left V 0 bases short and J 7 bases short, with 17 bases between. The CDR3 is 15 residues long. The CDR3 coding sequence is TGCGCCAGCAGCTTGGACAGGGGGGGTTTTCGTGAGCAGTACTTC. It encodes CASSLDRGGFREQYF. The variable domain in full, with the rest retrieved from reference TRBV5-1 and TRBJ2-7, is KAGVTQTPRYLIKTRGQQVTLSCSPISGHRSVSWYQQTPGQGLQFLFEYFSETQRNKGNFPGRFSGRQFSNSRSEMNVSTLELGDSALYLCASSLDRGGFREQYFGPGTRLTVT.

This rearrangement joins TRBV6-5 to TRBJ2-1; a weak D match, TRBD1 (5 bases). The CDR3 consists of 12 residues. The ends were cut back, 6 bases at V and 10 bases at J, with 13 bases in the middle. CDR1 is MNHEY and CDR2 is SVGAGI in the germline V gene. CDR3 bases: TGTGCCAGCAGACAAGGGGCTACCGAGCAGTTCTTC. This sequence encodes CASRQGATEQFF.

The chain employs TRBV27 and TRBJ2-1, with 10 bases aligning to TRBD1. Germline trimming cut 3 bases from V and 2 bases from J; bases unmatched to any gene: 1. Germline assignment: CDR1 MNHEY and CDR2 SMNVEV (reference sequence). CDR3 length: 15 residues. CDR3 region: CASSLGQGTYNEQFF. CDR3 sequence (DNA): TGTGCCAGCAGTTTGGGACAGGGGACCTACAATGAGCAGTTCTTC.

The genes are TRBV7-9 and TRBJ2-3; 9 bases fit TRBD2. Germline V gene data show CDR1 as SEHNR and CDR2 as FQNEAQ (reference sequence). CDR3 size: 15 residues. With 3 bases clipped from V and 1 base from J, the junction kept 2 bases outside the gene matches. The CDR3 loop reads CASSFLAGRTDTQYF. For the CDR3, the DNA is TGTGCCAGCAGCTTTCTAGCGGGGCGCACAGATACGCAGTATTTT.

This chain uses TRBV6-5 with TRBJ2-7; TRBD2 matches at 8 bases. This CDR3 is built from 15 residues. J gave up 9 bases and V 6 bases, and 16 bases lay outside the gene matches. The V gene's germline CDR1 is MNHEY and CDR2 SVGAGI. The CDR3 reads CASRRGGWGPNGQYF. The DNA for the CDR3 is TGTGCCAGCAGGCGCGGGGGGTGGGGTCCCAACGGGCAGTACTTC.

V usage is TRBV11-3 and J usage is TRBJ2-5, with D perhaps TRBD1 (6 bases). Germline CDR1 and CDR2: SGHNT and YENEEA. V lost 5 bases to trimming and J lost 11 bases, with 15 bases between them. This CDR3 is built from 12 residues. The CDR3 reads CASSRGGPEQYF. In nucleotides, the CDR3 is TGTGCCAGCAGCCGAGGGGGACCAGAGCAGTACTTC.

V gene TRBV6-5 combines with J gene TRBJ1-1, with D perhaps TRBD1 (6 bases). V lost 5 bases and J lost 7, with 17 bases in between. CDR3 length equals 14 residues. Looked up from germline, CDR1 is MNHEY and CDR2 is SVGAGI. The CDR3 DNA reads TGTGCCAGCAGTGAAAGCGGGGGCGGGAGTGAAGCTTTCTTT. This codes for CASSESGGGSEAFF.

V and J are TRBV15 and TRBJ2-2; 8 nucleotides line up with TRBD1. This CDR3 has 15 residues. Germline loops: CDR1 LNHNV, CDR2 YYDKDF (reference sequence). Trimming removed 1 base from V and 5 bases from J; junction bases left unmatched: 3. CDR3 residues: CATSRVRGRTGELFF. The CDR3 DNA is TGTGCCACCAGCAGAGTCAGGGGGCGAACCGGGGAGCTGTTTTTT.

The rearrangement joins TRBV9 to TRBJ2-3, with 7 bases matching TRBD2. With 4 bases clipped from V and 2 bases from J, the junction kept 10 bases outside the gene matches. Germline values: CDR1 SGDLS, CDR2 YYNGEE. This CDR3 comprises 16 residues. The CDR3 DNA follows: TGTGCCAGCAGCCTACGAGCGGGAAGCTACACAGATACGCAGTATTTT. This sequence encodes CASSLRAGSYTDTQYF. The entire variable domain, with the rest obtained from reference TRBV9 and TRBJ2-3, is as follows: DSGVTQTPKHLITATGQRVTLRCSPRSGDLSVYWYQQSLDQGLQFLIQYYNGEERAKGNILERFSAQQFPDLHSELNLSSLELGDSALYFCASSLRAGSYTDTQYFGPGTRLTVL.

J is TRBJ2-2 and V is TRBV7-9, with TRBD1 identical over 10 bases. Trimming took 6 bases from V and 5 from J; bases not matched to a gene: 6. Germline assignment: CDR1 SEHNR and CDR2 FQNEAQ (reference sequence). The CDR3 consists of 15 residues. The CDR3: CASRVWTGGTGELFF. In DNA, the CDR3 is TGTGCCAGCAGAGTCTGGACAGGGGGAACCGGGGAGCTGTTTTTT.

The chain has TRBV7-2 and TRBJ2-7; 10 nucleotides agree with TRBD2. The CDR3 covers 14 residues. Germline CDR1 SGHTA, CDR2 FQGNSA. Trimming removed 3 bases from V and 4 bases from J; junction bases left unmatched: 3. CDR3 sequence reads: CASSLSGRGYEQYF. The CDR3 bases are TGTGCCAGCAGCTTGAGCGGGAGGGGGTACGAGCAGTACTTC.

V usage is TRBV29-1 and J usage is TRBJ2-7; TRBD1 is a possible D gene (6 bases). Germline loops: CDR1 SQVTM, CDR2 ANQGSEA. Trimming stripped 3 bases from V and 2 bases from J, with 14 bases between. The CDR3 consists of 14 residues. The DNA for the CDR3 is TGCAGCGTTGAGCAGGGGCGCCCGCCCTACGAGCAGTACTTC. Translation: CSVEQGRPPYEQYF.

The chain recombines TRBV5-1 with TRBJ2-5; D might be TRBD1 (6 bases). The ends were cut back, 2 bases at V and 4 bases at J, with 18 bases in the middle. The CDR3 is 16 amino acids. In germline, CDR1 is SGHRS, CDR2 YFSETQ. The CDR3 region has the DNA TGCGCCAGCAGCTTTGCGGCAGGGGTAGGATTAGAGACCCAGTACTTC. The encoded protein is CASSFAAGVGLETQYF.

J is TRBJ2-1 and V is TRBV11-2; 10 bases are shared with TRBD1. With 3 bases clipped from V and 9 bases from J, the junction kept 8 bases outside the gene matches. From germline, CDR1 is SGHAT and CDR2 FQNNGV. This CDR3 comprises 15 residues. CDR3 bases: TGTGCCAGCAGCTTCGCGGGACAGGGGTGGAGTGAGCAGTTCTTC. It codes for CASSFAGQGWSEQFF.

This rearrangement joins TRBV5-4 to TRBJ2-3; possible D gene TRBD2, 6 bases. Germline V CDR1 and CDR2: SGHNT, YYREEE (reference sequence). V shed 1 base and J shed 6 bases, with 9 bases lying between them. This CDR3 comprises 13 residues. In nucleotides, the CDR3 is TGTGCCAGCAGCTTGAGGGGAGGCGATACGCAGTATTTT. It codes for CASSLRGGDTQYF.

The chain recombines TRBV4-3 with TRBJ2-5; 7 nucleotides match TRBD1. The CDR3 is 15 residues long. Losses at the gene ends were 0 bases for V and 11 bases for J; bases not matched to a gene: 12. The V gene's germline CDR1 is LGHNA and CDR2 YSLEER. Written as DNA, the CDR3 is TGCGCCAGCAGCCAAGAAAGGGGGCCCTCTTGGGAGCAGTACTTC. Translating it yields CASSQERGPSWEQYF.